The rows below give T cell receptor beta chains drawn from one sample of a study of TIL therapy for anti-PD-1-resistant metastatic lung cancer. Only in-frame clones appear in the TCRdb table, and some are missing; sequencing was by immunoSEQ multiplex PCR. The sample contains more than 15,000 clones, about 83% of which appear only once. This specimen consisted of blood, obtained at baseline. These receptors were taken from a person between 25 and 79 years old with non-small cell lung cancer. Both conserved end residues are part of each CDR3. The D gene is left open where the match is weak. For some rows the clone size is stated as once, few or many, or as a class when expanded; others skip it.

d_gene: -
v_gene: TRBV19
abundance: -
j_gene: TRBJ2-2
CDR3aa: CASSRRELSTGELFF
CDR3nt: TGTGCCAGTAGTAGAAGAGAGTTAAGCACCGGGGAGCTGTTTTTT

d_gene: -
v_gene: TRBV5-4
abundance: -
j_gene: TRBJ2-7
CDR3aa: CASSLYIRGGSGTASYEQYF
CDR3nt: TGTGCCAGCAGCTTGTACATTAGGGGGGGATCCGGGACCGCTTCCTACGAGCAGTACTTC

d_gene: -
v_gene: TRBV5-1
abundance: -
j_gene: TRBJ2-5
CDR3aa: CASSYGHQQETQYF
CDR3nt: TGCGCCAGCAGCTACGGACACCAACAAGAGACCCAGTACTTC

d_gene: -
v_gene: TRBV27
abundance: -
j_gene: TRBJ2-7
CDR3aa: CASIAGGGGSYEQYF
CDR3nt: TGTGCCAGCATTGCCGGGGGCGGCGGCTCCTACGAGCAGTACTTC

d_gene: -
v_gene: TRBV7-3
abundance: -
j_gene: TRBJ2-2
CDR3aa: CASSLKGVGYGELFF
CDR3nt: TGTGCCAGCAGCTTAAAAGGAGTGGGTTACGGGGAGCTGTTTTTT

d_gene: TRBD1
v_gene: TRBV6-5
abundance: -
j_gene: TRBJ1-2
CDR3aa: CASSIGQGGYYGYTF
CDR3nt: TGTGCCAGCAGTATTGGACAGGGGGGCTACTATGGCTACACCTTC

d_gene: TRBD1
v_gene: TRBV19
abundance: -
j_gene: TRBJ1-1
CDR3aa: CASSMLGQVNTEAFF
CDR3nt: TGTGCCAGTAGTATGTTAGGACAGGTGAACACTGAAGCTTTCTTT

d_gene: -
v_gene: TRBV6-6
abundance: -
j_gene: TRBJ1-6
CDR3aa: CASTVHSSYNSPLHF
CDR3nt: TGTGCCAGCACCGTACACAGCTCCTATAATTCACCCCTCCACTTT

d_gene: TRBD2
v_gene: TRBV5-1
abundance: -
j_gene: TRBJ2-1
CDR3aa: CASSLVAGGHNEQFF
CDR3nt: TGCGCCAGCAGCTTGGTGGCGGGAGGACACAATGAGCAGTTCTTC

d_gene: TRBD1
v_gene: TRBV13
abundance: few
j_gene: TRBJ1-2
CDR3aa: CASSKPRTGGSYGYTF
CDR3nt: TGTGCCAGCAGCAAACCCAGAACAGGGGGCAGCTATGGCTACACCTTC